The 22 T cell receptor beta chains below all came from one sample that was sequenced in a study of PD-1 blockade in mismatch repair-deficient tumors. TCRdb keeps only in-frame clones here, not all; method: immunoSEQ multiplex PCR. The sample has approximately 50,000 clones; roughly 75% are singletons. The sample consisted of peripheral blood, taken 4 weeks after starting pembrolizumab. Every receptor here comes from an adult with mismatch repair-deficient cancer.

The chain joins TRBV6-1 to TRBJ1-1; 7 bases fit TRBD1. The CDR3 extends over 14 amino acids. Losses at the gene ends were 5 bases for V and 4 bases for J; bases not matched to a gene: 7. Per the germline V gene, CDR1 is MNHNS and CDR2 is SASEGT. The CDR3 DNA is TGTGCCAGCAGTCCCAGACAGGGTATCACTGAAGCTTTCTTT. Encoded protein: CASSPRQGITEAFF.

The gene calls are TRBV18 and TRBJ2-3, with no clear D. This CDR3 comprises 12 residues. V lost 0 bases, J lost 6 bases, and 4 bases lay in between. Germline CDR1 and CDR2: KGHSH and LQKENI. CDR3 residues: CASSPPTDTQYF. The CDR3 DNA reads as TGTGCCAGCTCACCACCGACGGATACGCAGTATTTT.

The rearrangement links TRBV10-3 to TRBJ2-7; 9 bases agree with TRBD2. This CDR3 has 16 amino acids. Germline-derived CDR1 and CDR2 are ENHRY and SYGVKD. After removal of 10 bases from V and 2 bases from J, the junction contained 15 bases not matched to a gene. In DNA form, the CDR3 reads TGTGCCACAACTCCCCGGAGGACTAGCGAAACCTACGAGCAGTACTTC. Translation: CATTPRRTSETYEQYF.

The chain carries TRBV7-2 and TRBJ2-5; 7 bases agree with TRBD2. Per the germline V gene, CDR1 is SGHTA and CDR2 is FQGNSA. There are 15 residues in the CDR3. V lost 2 bases and J lost 5; bases outside the gene matches: 8. CDR3 sequence (DNA): TGTGCCAGCAGCTTATTAGCGGGCCGAGCGGAGACCCAGTACTTC. It encodes CASSLLAGRAETQYF.

This chain uses TRBV7-2 with TRBJ2-3; 12 bases are shared with TRBD2. The CDR3 loop spans 16 amino acids. V shed 0 bases, J shed 7 bases, and the junction held 5 bases outside the gene matches. Per germline, CDR1 SGHTA and CDR2 FQGNSA. DNA for the CDR3: TGTGCCAGCAGCTTAGCGACTAGCGGGAGCGGGTATACGCAGTATTTT. It encodes CASSLATSGSGYTQYF.

The chain recombines TRBV29-1 with TRBJ2-7; D not certain. The germline CDR1 and CDR2 sequences are SQVTM and ANQGSEA. The V end was cut by 6 bases, the J end by 3 bases, with 9 bases between. The CDR3 has 11 residues. CDR3 amino acids: CSVRDGYEQYF. The CDR3 coding sequence is TGCAGCGTAAGAGACGGCTACGAGCAGTACTTC.

The chain employs TRBV7-2 and TRBJ1-5; 9 bases line up with TRBD1. V was clipped by 3 bases and J by 3 bases; unmatched bases: 3. This CDR3 is built from 15 residues. The germline CDR1 and CDR2 sequences are SGHTA and FQGNSA. The CDR3 nucleotides are TGTGCCAGCAGCTTGGGGACAGGGAACAATCAGCCCCAGCATTTT. Its protein is CASSLGTGNNQPQHF.

This chain uses TRBV4-1 with TRBJ2-1, with 10 bases matching TRBD2. The V segment lost 7 bases and the J segment 8 bases; nucleotides outside the gene matches: 8. This CDR3 has 14 amino acids. The germline V gene has CDR1 MGHRA and CDR2 YSYEKL. The CDR3 DNA reads TGCGCCAGCACTCCGGGACTAGCGTCCCATGAGCAGTTCTTC. Its protein product is CASTPGLASHEQFF.

This chain joins TRBV29-1 and TRBJ2-7; TRBD1 aligns across 9 bases. Germline CDR1 reads SQVTM; CDR2 reads ANQGSEA. The junction had 5 bases not matched to a gene; V was cut back by 3 bases and J by 2 bases. This CDR3 has 14 residues. DNA of the CDR3: TGCAGCGTTGACCCGGGACAGGGAGCCTACGAGCAGTACTTC. Translating it yields CSVDPGQGAYEQYF.

J is TRBJ2-5 and V is TRBV28, with 7 bases fitting TRBD2. CDR1 MDHEN and CDR2 SYDVKM come from the germline V gene. V shed 6 bases, J shed 4 bases, and the junction held 11 bases outside the gene matches. The CDR3 contains 15 residues. CDR3 sequence (DNA): TGTGCCAGCAGGATACCGAGCGGGACCCCAGAGACCCAGTACTTC. Translation gives CASRIPSGTPETQYF.

V and J are TRBV2 and TRBJ1-5; D unresolved. V was cut by 6 bases and J by 0 bases, with 9 bases left in between. CDR1 SNHLY and CDR2 FYNNEI come from the germline V gene. The CDR3 is 14 residues long. DNA for the CDR3: TGTGCCAGCAGAGGAATTGCTAGCAATCAGCCCCAGCATTTT. It translates to CASRGIASNQPQHF.

The chain combines TRBV18 with TRBJ2-2; D is uncertain. CDR3 size: 13 residues. Germline-derived CDR1 and CDR2 are KGHSH and LQKENI. The germline V and J ends were trimmed by 3 bases and 4 bases, with 6 bases remaining between them. CDR3 coding DNA: TGTGCCAGCTCACCCCTCACCACCGGGGAGCTGTTTTTT. Translated: CASSPLTTGELFF.

This clone was detected only a few times. This chain links TRBV5-5 with TRBJ2-7, with 8 bases identical to TRBD2. Germline lookup yields CDR1 SGHKS and CDR2 YYEKEE (reference sequence). This CDR3 contains 16 residues. The V gene end was trimmed by 5 bases and the J gene end by 3 bases; junction bases not matched to a gene: 13. Written as DNA, the CDR3 is TGTGCCAGCAGTTCAACGTGGTCGGGAGGGTACTACGAGCAGTACTTC. This translates into CASSSTWSGGYYEQYF.

This clone was observed at least ten times. The J gene is TRBJ1-5, the V gene TRBV4-2, with 8 nucleotides matching TRBD1. Germline CDR1 reads LGHNA; CDR2 reads YNFKEQ. V was pared by 0 bases and J by 4 bases, with 11 bases of the junction left unmatched. The CDR3 is made up of 18 amino acids. The CDR3 is CASSQETAGGMRNQPQHF. The CDR3 nucleotides are TGTGCCAGCAGCCAAGAAACGGCAGGGGGCATGAGGAATCAGCCCCAGCATTTT.

This clone was counted a few times. The chain recombines TRBV6-4 with TRBJ2-3; 7 bases align to TRBD1. Germline CDR1 reads MRHNA; CDR2 reads SNTAGT. The CDR3 loop spans 14 amino acids. V was pared by 2 bases and J by 4 bases, with 3 bases of the junction left unmatched. The CDR3 DNA follows: TGTGCCAGCAGTGACAACCAGGGGGCAGATACGCAGTATTTT. It yields the protein CASSDNQGADTQYF.

The genes are TRBV29-1 and TRBJ2-7, with a weak D call TRBD1 (5 bases). Germline values: CDR1 SQVTM, CDR2 ANQGSEA. Trimming took off 4 bases at V and 6 bases at J, with 13 bases between the two ends. The CDR3 contains 12 residues. CDR3 bases: TGCAGCGTTGTTGGCAGGGTTACCGAGCAGTACTTC. It encodes CSVVGRVTEQYF.

The chain joins TRBV9 to TRBJ2-5, with D perhaps TRBD2 (6 bases). CDR1 and CDR2 (germline): SGDLS, YYNGEE. The CDR3 runs to 14 residues. V was trimmed by 2 bases and J by 5 bases, leaving 13 bases between them. CDR3 DNA: TGTGCCAGCAGCGTGGGGGGAGTAGGTGAGACCCAGTACTTC. This codes for CASSVGGVGETQYF.

The J gene is TRBJ2-1, the V gene TRBV27; weak D call: TRBD2 (7 bases). Between the trimmed V and J ends, which lost 2 bases and 6 bases, there was a span of 14 bases. The CDR3 totals 15 residues. CDR1 is MNHEY and CDR2 is SMNVEV in the germline V gene (reference sequence). The CDR3 is CASSLRGRALNEQFF. Written as DNA, the CDR3 is TGTGCCAGCAGTTTAAGGGGGAGGGCCCTCAATGAGCAGTTCTTC.

The chain uses TRBV7-2 and TRBJ2-2; tentatively, D is TRBD2 (5 bases). The CDR3 is 16 residues long. Trimming cost V 5 bases and J 5 bases, with 18 bases left between them. Per the germline V gene, CDR1 is SGHTA and CDR2 is FQGNSA. Here the CDR3 reads CASSLGLSKSTGELFF. For the CDR3, the DNA is TGTGCCAGCAGCCTTGGACTGTCTAAGAGTACCGGGGAGCTGTTTTTT.

This chain joins TRBV19 and TRBJ2-2; a possible D gene is TRBD1 (6 bases). This CDR3 has 15 amino acids. Trimming removed 3 bases at V and 1 base at J, with 9 bases between. The germline CDR1 and CDR2 sequences are LNHDA and SQIVND (reference sequence). CDR3 residues: CASSIPGQNTGELFF. CDR3 DNA sequence: TGTGCCAGTAGTATTCCGGGACAGAACACCGGGGAGCTGTTTTTT.

The rearrangement joins TRBV15 to TRBJ2-1; no firm D call. CDR3 size: 13 residues. Trimming shortened V by 1 base and J by 10 bases, and 11 bases separated the two germline ends. CDR1 is LNHNV and CDR2 is YYDKDF in the germline V gene (reference sequence). The CDR3 protein is CATSRALFGEQFF. CDR3 sequence (DNA): TGTGCCACCAGCAGAGCTCTCTTTGGGGAGCAGTTCTTC.

The CDR3 spells CASSLGGDDRANEQFF. The CDR3 DNA is TGTGCCAGCAGCTTAGGGGGAGACGACCGAGCCAATGAGCAGTTCTTC. The rearrangement uses TRBV7-9 and TRBJ2-1, with D maybe TRBD2 (5 bases). CDR3 length: 16 residues. The V gene lost 1 base and the J gene lost 6 bases, with 16 bases spanning the gap. The germline gives CDR1 SEHNR, CDR2 FQNEAQ (reference sequence). The whole variable domain, filled in from reference TRBV7-9 and TRBJ2-1, reads DTGVSQNPRHKITKRGQNVTFRCDPISEHNRLYWYRQTLGQGPEFLTYFQNEAQLEKSRLLSDRFSAERPKGSFSTLEIQRTEQGDSAMYLCASSLGGDDRANEQFFGPGTRLTVL.